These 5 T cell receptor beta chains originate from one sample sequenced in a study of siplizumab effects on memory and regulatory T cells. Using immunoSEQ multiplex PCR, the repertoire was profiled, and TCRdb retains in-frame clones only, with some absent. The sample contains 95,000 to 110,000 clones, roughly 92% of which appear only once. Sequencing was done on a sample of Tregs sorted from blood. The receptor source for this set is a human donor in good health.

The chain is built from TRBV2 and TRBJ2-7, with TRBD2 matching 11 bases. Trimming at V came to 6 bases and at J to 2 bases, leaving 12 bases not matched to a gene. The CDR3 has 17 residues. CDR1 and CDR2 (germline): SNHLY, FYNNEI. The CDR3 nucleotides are TGTGCCAGCAGCATACTAGCGGGGGCCCTTACAACCTACGAGCAGTACTTC. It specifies CASSILAGALTTYEQYF. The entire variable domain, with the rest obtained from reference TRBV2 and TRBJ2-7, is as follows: EPEVTQTPSHQVTQMGQEVILRCVPISNHLYFYWYRQILGQKVEFLVSFYNNEISEKSEIFDDQFSVERPDGSNFTLKIRSTKLEDSAMYFCASSILAGALTTYEQYFGPGTRLTVT.

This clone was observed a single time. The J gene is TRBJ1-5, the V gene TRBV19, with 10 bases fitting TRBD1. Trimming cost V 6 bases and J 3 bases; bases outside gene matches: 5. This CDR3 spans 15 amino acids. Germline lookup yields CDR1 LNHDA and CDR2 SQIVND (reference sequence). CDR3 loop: CASRLGQGFNQPQHF. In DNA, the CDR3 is TGTGCCAGTAGGCTGGGACAGGGGTTCAATCAGCCCCAGCATTTT. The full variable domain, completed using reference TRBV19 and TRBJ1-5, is DGGITQSPKYLFRKEGQNVTLSCEQNLNHDAMYWYRQDPGQGLRLIYYSQIVNDFQKGDIAEGYSVSREKKESFPLTVTSAQKNPTAFYLCASRLGQGFNQPQHFGDGTRLSIL.

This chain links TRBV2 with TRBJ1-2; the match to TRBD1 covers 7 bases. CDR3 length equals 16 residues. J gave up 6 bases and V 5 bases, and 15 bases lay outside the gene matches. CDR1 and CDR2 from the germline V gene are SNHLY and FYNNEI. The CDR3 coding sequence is TGTGCCAGCAGTCCTCTCCGGGCAGGGGGATTTCATGGCTACACCTTC. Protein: CASSPLRAGGFHGYTF. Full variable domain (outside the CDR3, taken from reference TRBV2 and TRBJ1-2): EPEVTQTPSHQVTQMGQEVILRCVPISNHLYFYWYRQILGQKVEFLVSFYNNEISEKSEIFDDQFSVERPDGSNFTLKIRSTKLEDSAMYFCASSPLRAGGFHGYTFGSGTRLTVV.

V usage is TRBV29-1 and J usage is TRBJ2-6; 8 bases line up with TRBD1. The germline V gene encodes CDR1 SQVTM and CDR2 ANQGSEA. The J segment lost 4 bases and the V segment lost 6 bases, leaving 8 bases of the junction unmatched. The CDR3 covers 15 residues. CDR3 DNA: TGCAGCGTCCAAAATGGACAGGGCGGGGCCAACGTCCTGACTTTC. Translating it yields CSVQNGQGGANVLTF. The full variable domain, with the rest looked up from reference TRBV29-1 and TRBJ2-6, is SAVISQKPSRDICQRGTSLTIQCQVDSQVTMMFWYRQQPGQSLTLIATANQGSEATYESGFVIDKFPISRPNLTFSTLTVSNMSPEDSSIYLCSVQNGQGGANVLTFGAGSRLTVL.

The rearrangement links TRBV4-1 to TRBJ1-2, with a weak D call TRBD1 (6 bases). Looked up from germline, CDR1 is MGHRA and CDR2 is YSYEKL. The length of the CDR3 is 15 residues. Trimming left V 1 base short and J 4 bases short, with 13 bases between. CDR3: CASSQGGGLFYGYTF. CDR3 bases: TGCGCCAGCAGCCAAGGGGGGGGGCTCTTCTATGGCTACACCTTC.